These T cell receptor beta chains were read from a single sample in a study of shared clonotypes between healthy human individuals. This table comes from immunoSEQ multiplex PCR, and its TCRdb copy is limited to in-frame clones, with some not included. This table has roughly 450,000 clones, 79% appearing once. The sequenced material came from PBMCs. These receptors all come from a middle-aged woman in good health. Some clones in this sample may be carry-over from other donors' samples. Both conserved end residues are part of each CDR3. The order of the fields is CDR3 DNA, CDR3 protein, V gene, D gene, J gene, clone size. D genes are given only for firm matches. The size of a clone is reported for some rows only, either as once, few or many, or as a class for expanded clones.

CDR3nt: TGTGCCAGCAGCTTGGACAGGGGGAACACTGAAGCTTTCTTT
CDR3aa: CASSLDRGNTEAFF
v_gene: TRBV7-2
d_gene: TRBD1
j_gene: TRBJ1-1
abundance: -

CDR3nt: TGCAGCGCCTGGGACAGGGGGAGGGAGCAGTACTTC
CDR3aa: CSAWDRGREQYF
v_gene: TRBV29-1
d_gene: TRBD1
j_gene: TRBJ2-7
abundance: -

CDR3nt: TGTGCCAGCAGTAAGGGACAGACTCACTTGCAGTACTTC
CDR3aa: CASSKGQTHLQYF
v_gene: TRBV28
d_gene: TRBD1
j_gene: TRBJ2-7
abundance: few

CDR3nt: TGTGCCAGCAGCGTAGCCAGCGCCCGGGAGCTGTTTTTT
CDR3aa: CASSVASARELFF
v_gene: TRBV9
d_gene: -
j_gene: TRBJ2-2
abundance: -

CDR3nt: TGTGCCAGCAGCTTGTACCGGGACACGGAAGCTTTCTTT
CDR3aa: CASSLYRDTEAFF
v_gene: TRBV11-2
d_gene: -
j_gene: TRBJ1-1
abundance: -

CDR3nt: TGTGCCAGCATCGAACCTCCTTACGAGCAGTACTTC
CDR3aa: CASIEPPYEQYF
v_gene: TRBV2
d_gene: -
j_gene: TRBJ2-7
abundance: -

CDR3nt: TGTGCCAGCAGTTTGTCCACTAGCGGGGGTGGTGGTGAGCAGTTCTTC
CDR3aa: CASSLSTSGGGGEQFF
v_gene: TRBV28
d_gene: TRBD2
j_gene: TRBJ2-1
abundance: many

CDR3nt: TGTGCCATCAGTGACCAGGGACAGGGCCGCGACGAGCAGTACTTC
CDR3aa: CAISDQGQGRDEQYF
v_gene: TRBV10-3
d_gene: TRBD1
j_gene: TRBJ2-7
abundance: once

CDR3nt: TGCGCCAGCAGTGAGGGCAGGGGGTACTACGAGCAGTACTTC
CDR3aa: CASSEGRGYYEQYF
v_gene: TRBV10-2
d_gene: TRBD1
j_gene: TRBJ2-7
abundance: -

CDR3nt: TGCGCCAGCAGCTTGATAGGGACTACCTACGAGCAGTACTTC
CDR3aa: CASSLIGTTYEQYF
v_gene: TRBV5-1
d_gene: TRBD2
j_gene: TRBJ2-7
abundance: -

CDR3nt: TGTGCCAGCAGCCCACTCCCCGGGACAAGCCTGGGGGTCCAGTACTTC
CDR3aa: CASSPLPGTSLGVQYF
v_gene: TRBV11-2
d_gene: -
j_gene: TRBJ2-5
abundance: -

CDR3nt: TGTGCCAGCAGCTTAAGAACAGGGGTAGGTCAGCCCCAGCATTTT
CDR3aa: CASSLRTGVGQPQHF
v_gene: TRBV7-6
d_gene: TRBD1
j_gene: TRBJ1-5
abundance: -

CDR3nt: TGTGTCAGCAGCTTTTCGCGGACAGGCAAAAACATTCAGTACTTC
CDR3aa: CVSSFSRTGKNIQYF
v_gene: TRBV5-8
d_gene: TRBD1
j_gene: TRBJ2-4
abundance: -

CDR3nt: TGCGCCAGCAGCCGTGGGACTAGCGGGAGGGCCTCCTACGAGCAGTACTTC
CDR3aa: CASSRGTSGRASYEQYF
v_gene: TRBV10-2
d_gene: TRBD2
j_gene: TRBJ2-7
abundance: -

CDR3nt: TGCGCCAGCAGTGAGTCAAGGGGGCAGAACACTGAAGCTTTCTTT
CDR3aa: CASSESRGQNTEAFF
v_gene: TRBV10-2
d_gene: TRBD1
j_gene: TRBJ1-1
abundance: -

CDR3nt: TGTGCCAGCAGCTTTCCCAGGGCGGTTCTTAGCGAGCAGTACTTC
CDR3aa: CASSFPRAVLSEQYF
v_gene: TRBV5-6
d_gene: -
j_gene: TRBJ2-7
abundance: -

CDR3nt: TGTGCCAGCAAGGGTCCCACCCGGGGTACGCAGTATTTT
CDR3aa: CASKGPTRGTQYF
v_gene: TRBV28
d_gene: -
j_gene: TRBJ2-3
abundance: -

CDR3nt: TGCGCCAGCAGCTTGGATCCGACAGGGGTTTATGGCTACACCTTC
CDR3aa: CASSLDPTGVYGYTF
v_gene: TRBV5-1
d_gene: TRBD1
j_gene: TRBJ1-2
abundance: -

CDR3nt: TGTGCCAGCAGTCCCAAGCGGGAGTGGTCCTACAATGAGCAGTTCTTC
CDR3aa: CASSPKREWSYNEQFF
v_gene: TRBV6-6
d_gene: TRBD2
j_gene: TRBJ2-1
abundance: -

CDR3nt: TGTGCCAGCAGCGGGACAGGGGGTGGAGGCTACACCTTC
CDR3aa: CASSGTGGGGYTF
v_gene: TRBV5-4
d_gene: TRBD1
j_gene: TRBJ1-2
abundance: -

CDR3nt: TGTGCCAGCAGCTTAGGCCCAGTGACCTACGAGCAGTACTTC
CDR3aa: CASSLGPVTYEQYF
v_gene: TRBV13
d_gene: -
j_gene: TRBJ2-7
abundance: -

CDR3nt: TGTGCCAGCAGTTTTACACCAGGGGCCGGGGCCAACGTCCTGACTTTC
CDR3aa: CASSFTPGAGANVLTF
v_gene: TRBV7-8
d_gene: -
j_gene: TRBJ2-6
abundance: -

CDR3nt: TGTGCCAGCAACTCAGTAGTAAACACCATATATTTT
CDR3aa: CASNSVVNTIYF
v_gene: TRBV7-3
d_gene: -
j_gene: TRBJ1-3
abundance: -

CDR3nt: TGTGCCAGCAGTTTCCGCCCTCTAGCGGGAGTTAACGAGGATGAGCAGTTCTTC
CDR3aa: CASSFRPLAGVNEDEQFF
v_gene: TRBV27
d_gene: TRBD2
j_gene: TRBJ2-1
abundance: -